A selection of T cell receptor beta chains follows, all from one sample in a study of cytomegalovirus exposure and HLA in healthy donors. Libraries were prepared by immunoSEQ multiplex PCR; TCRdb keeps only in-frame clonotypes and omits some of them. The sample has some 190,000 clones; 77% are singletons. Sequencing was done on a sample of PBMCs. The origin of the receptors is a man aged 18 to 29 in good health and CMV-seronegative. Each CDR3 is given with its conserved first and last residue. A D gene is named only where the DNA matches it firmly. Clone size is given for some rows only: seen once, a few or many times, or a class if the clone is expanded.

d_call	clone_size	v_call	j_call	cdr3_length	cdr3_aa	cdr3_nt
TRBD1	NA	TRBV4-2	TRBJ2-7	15	CASSQTPGQGYEQYF	TGTGCCAGCAGCCAAACTCCGGGACAGGGCTACGAGCAGTACTTC
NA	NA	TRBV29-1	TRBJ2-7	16	CSVEAPSREGSYEQYF	TGCAGCGTTGAAGCCCCATCGCGAGAGGGCTCCTACGAGCAGTACTTC
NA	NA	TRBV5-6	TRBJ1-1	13	CASSLDRGPEAFF	TGTGCCAGCAGCTTGGATCGGGGTCCTGAAGCTTTCTTT
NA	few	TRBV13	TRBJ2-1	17	CASSLDGSGSSYNEQFF	TGTGCCAGCAGCTTAGATGGTAGCGGAAGCTCCTACAATGAGCAGTTCTTC
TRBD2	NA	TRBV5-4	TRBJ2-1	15	CASSLRTSGRNEQFF	TGTGCCAGCAGCTTGAGGACTAGCGGGAGAAATGAGCAGTTCTTC
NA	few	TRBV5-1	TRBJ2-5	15	CASSQSGGLQETQYF	TGCGCCAGCAGCCAGTCAGGGGGGCTGCAAGAGACCCAGTACTTC
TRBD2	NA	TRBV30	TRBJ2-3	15	CAWALGGGDTDTQYF	TGTGCCTGGGCCTTGGGCGGGGGGGACACAGATACGCAGTATTTT
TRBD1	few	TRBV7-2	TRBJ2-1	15	CASSPQTGWVDEQFF	TGTGCCAGCAGCCCTCAGACAGGGTGGGTGGATGAGCAGTTCTTC
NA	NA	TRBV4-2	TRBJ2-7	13	CASSQGSGAEQYF	TGTGCCAGCAGCCAAGGGTCGGGAGCCGAGCAGTACTTC
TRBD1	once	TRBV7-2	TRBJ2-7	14	CASSPSTGVDEQYF	TGTGCCAGCAGCCCCTCTACAGGGGTGGACGAGCAGTACTTC
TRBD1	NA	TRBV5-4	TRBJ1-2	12	CASSLRQGAHIF	TGTGCCAGCAGCCTGAGACAGGGGGCCCATATCTTC
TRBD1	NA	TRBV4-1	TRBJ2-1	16	CASSQGRGTGGGEQFF	TGCGCCAGCAGCCAAGGCAGGGGGACAGGGGGCGGCGAGCAGTTCTTC
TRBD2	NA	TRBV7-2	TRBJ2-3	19	CASPPRLAGATGSTDTQYF	TGTGCCAGCCCTCCAAGGCTAGCGGGGGCCACCGGTAGCACAGATACGCAGTATTTT
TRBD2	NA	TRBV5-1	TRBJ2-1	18	CASSLTSGGADIGNEQFF	TGCGCCAGCAGCTTGACTAGCGGGGGGGCCGACATTGGGAATGAGCAGTTCTTC
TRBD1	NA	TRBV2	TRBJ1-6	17	CASMRTGSPSYNSPLHF	TGTGCCAGCATGAGGACAGGGAGCCCCTCCTATAATTCACCCCTCCACTTT
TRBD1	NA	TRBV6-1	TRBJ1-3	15	CASIRTGTSGNTIYF	TGTGCCAGCATCCGGACAGGGACCTCTGGAAACACCATATATTTT
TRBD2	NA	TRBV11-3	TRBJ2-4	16	CASSEGLAGARNIQYF	TGTGCCAGCAGCGAGGGACTAGCGGGAGCACGAAACATTCAGTACTTC
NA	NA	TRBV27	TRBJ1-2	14	CASSLQGQLGGYTF	TGTGCCAGCAGTCTCCAGGGACAACTAGGTGGCTACACCTTC
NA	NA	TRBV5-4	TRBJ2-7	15	CASSPRQEISYEQYF	TGTGCCAGCAGCCCGAGACAGGAGATCTCCTACGAGCAGTACTTC
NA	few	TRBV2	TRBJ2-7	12	CASSTGNFEQYF	TGTGCCAGCAGTACAGGGAATTTCGAGCAGTACTTC
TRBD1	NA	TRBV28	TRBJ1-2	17	CASSLIPGTGGGYGYTF	TGTGCCAGCAGTTTGATCCCCGGGACAGGGGGAGGCTATGGCTACACCTTC
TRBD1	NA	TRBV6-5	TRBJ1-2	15	CASSRTGGPNYGYTF	TGTGCCAGCAGTAGAACAGGGGGCCCCAACTATGGCTACACCTTC
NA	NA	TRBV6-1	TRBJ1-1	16	CASSEVGGGRGTEAFF	TGTGCCAGCAGTGAAGTGGGAGGGGGGCGCGGGACTGAAGCTTTCTTT
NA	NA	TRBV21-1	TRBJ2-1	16	CASRPMRDQRNNEQFF	TGTGCCAGCCGGCCGATGCGGGACCAAAGGAACAATGAGCAGTTCTTC
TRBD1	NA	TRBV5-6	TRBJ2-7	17	CASSLGAGTGIFYEQYF	TGTGCCAGCAGCTTGGGGGCCGGGACAGGGATCTTCTACGAGCAGTACTTC
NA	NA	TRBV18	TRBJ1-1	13	CASSPRRVTEAFF	TGTGCCAGCTCACCACGCAGGGTTACTGAAGCTTTCTTT
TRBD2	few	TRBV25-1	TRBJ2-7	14	CASSEIGTKYEQYF	TGTGCCAGCAGTGAAATTGGGACTAAGTACGAGCAGTACTTC
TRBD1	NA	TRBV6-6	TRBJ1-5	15	CASSSLGQNNQPQHF	TGTGCCAGTAGCAGTCTGGGACAGAATAATCAGCCCCAGCATTTT
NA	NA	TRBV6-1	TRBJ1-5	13	CASSERIAGPQHF	TGTGCCAGCAGTGAACGGATAGCGGGGCCCCAGCATTTT
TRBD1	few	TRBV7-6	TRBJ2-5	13	CASSWGQGETQYF	TGTGCCAGCAGCTGGGGACAGGGGGAGACCCAGTACTTC
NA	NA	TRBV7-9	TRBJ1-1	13	CASSPTVSAEAFF	TGTGCCAGCAGCCCGACAGTGTCTGCCGAAGCTTTCTTT
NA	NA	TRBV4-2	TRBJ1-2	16	CASSQDRGGMGYGYTF	TGTGCCAGCAGCCAAGATCGTGGGGGCATGGGGTATGGCTACACCTTC
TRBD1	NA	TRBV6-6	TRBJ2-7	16	CASSYDRDRLSYEQYF	TGTGCCAGCAGTTACGACCGGGACAGGTTGTCCTACGAGCAGTACTTC
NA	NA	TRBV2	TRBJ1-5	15	CASSESQGRNQPQHF	TGTGCCAGCAGTGAGTCACAGGGTCGCAATCAGCCCCAGCATTTT
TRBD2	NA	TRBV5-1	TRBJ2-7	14	CASSFSGTPLEQYF	TGCGCCAGCAGCTTTAGCGGGACCCCCCTCGAGCAGTACTTC
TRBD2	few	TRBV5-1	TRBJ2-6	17	CASSLRGGSSGANVLTF	TGCGCCAGCAGCTTGCGGGGGGGGAGCTCTGGGGCCAACGTCCTGACTTTC
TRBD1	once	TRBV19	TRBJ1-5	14	CASSTRQGVQPQHF	TGTGCCAGTAGTACGAGACAGGGGGTCCAGCCCCAGCATTTT
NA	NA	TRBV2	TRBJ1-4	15	CASSRRAGSGEKLFF	TGTGCCAGCAGCCGAAGGGCGGGATCGGGCGAAAAACTGTTTTTT
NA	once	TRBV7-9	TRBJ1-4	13	CASRAGAHEKLFF	TGTGCCAGCAGGGCGGGTGCCCATGAAAAACTGTTTTTT
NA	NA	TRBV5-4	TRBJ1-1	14	CASSFLGGNTEAFF	TGTGCCAGCAGCTTTCTTGGCGGGAACACTGAAGCTTTCTTT
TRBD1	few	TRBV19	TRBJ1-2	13	CASSRGGGNGYTF	TGTGCCAGTAGTCGAGGGGGCGGTAATGGCTACACCTTC
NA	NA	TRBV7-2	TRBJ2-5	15	CASSLVRRDQETQYF	TGTGCCAGCAGCTTAGTCCGTCGGGACCAAGAGACCCAGTACTTC
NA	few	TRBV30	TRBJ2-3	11	CAWSAADTQYF	TGTGCCTGGTCTGCGGCCGATACGCAGTATTTT
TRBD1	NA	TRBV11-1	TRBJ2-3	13	CASSFHRQGSQYF	TGTGCCAGCAGCTTTCACCGACAGGGTTCGCAGTATTTT
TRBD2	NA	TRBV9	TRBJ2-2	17	CASSRGLAGGNTGELFF	TGTGCCAGCAGCCGCGGACTAGCGGGAGGGAACACCGGGGAGCTGTTTTTT
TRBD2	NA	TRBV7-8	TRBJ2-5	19	CASSSSDKNLAGEVETQYF	TGTGCCAGCAGCTCCTCCGATAAGAATCTAGCGGGAGAGGTTGAGACCCAGTACTTC
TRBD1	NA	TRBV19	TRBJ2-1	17	CASSLPPGTGSYNEQFF	TGTGCCAGTAGCCTTCCTCCGGGGACAGGGTCCTACAATGAGCAGTTCTTC
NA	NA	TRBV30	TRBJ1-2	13	CAWSVAGNYGYTF	TGTGCCTGGAGTGTAGCAGGGAACTATGGCTACACCTTC
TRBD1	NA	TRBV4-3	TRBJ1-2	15	CASSQDQGQLGGYTF	TGCGCCAGCAGCCAAGATCAGGGACAGTTAGGGGGCTACACCTTC
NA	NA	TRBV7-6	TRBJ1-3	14	CASSPRPSGDTIYF	TGTGCCAGCAGCCCACGACCCTCCGGGGACACCATATATTTT
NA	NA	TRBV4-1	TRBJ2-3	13	CASSQDAEDTQYF	TGCGCCAGCAGCCAAGATGCGGAGGATACGCAGTATTTT
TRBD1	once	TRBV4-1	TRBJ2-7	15	CASSQVGQGSYEQYF	TGCGCCAGCAGCCAAGTCGGACAGGGGTCCTACGAGCAGTACTTC
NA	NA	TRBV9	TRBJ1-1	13	CASSVGVGAEAFF	TGTGCCAGCAGCGTCGGGGTTGGGGCTGAAGCTTTCTTT
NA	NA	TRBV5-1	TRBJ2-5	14	CASSLDTAQETQYF	TGCGCCAGCAGCTTGGACACAGCCCAAGAGACCCAGTACTTC
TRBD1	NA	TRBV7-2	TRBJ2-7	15	CASSLTRDRVSEQYF	TGTGCCAGCAGCTTAACCCGGGACAGGGTTTCCGAGCAGTACTTC
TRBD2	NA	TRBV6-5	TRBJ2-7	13	CASSAKRETRQYF	TGTGCCAGCAGTGCAAAGCGGGAGACCCGGCAGTACTTC
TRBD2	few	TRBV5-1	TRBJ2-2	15	CASSSTSGITGELFF	TGCGCCAGCAGCTCGACTAGCGGGATCACCGGGGAGCTGTTTTTT
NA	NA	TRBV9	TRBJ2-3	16	CASSARSAAYTDTQYF	TGTGCCAGCAGCGCCCGTTCCGCGGCTTACACAGATACGCAGTATTTT
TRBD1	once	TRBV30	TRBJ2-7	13	CDLDRGQSYEQYF	TGTGATTTGGACAGGGGGCAGTCCTACGAGCAGTACTTC
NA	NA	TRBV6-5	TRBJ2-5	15	CASSYSWSRDETQYF	TGTGCCAGCAGTTACTCCTGGAGCAGAGACGAGACCCAGTACTTC